This entry lists 14 T cell receptor beta chains sequenced from one sample in a study of T cell repertoires in cytomegalovirus infection. No antigen has been identified for these receptors. MiXCR was run by TCRdb on the reads, yielding one entry per CDR3 protein. This sample carries approximately 220,000 distinct CDR3 sequences, 30% to 45% of them seen once, and the ten largest clones take approximately 59%. The specimen comprised CD8+ T cells from cultured PBMCs, sampled from culture after CMV antigen stimulation. These receptors originate from a human donor in good health (CMV status not recorded). Some clones in this sample may be carry-over from other donors' samples.

The V and J genes are TRBV7-9 and TRBJ2-2; D is unclear. This CDR3 contains 14 residues. Looked up from germline, CDR1 is SEHNR and CDR2 is FQNEAQ (reference sequence). Trimming took 5 bases from V and 3 from J, leaving 10 bases between them. CDR3 amino acids: CASSPNPDTGELFF. The CDR3 DNA sequence: TGTGCCAGCAGCCCTAACCCGGACACCGGGGAGCTGTTTTTT.

This chain uses TRBV19 with TRBJ2-2; D uncertain. The CDR3 extends over 13 amino acids. Trimming removed 8 bases from V and 6 bases from J, with 13 bases in between. CDR1 is LNHDA, CDR2 SQIVND, per germline (reference sequence). CDR3 loop: CASEHSTSGELFF. The CDR3, as DNA: TGTGCCAGTGAACATTCCACCTCCGGGGAGCTGTTTTTT. Variable domain in full (rest from reference TRBV19 and TRBJ2-2): DGGITQSPKYLFRKEGQNVTLSCEQNLNHDAMYWYRQDPGQGLRLIYYSQIVNDFQKGDIAEGYSVSREKKESFPLTVTSAQKNPTAFYLCASEHSTSGELFFGEGSRLTVL.

V is TRBV15 and J is TRBJ2-3, with TRBD1 matching 9 bases. The CDR3 length is 18 residues. Trimming cost V 0 bases and J 0 bases; bases outside gene matches: 7. Looked up from germline, CDR1 is LNHNV and CDR2 is YYDKDF (reference sequence). Here the CDR3 DNA reads TGTGCCACCAGCAGAGACGGGACAGGGCCATCTAGCACAGATACGCAGTATTTT. Translation: CATSRDGTGPSSTDTQYF.

This chain connects TRBV4-3 to TRBJ2-5; 8 bases are shared with TRBD1. CDR1 is LGHNA and CDR2 is YSLEER in the germline V gene. The CDR3 extends over 16 amino acids. The trim removed 4 bases at V and 5 bases at J, leaving 12 bases unmatched. The CDR3: CASSPYQTGAGETQYF. The CDR3 DNA is TGCGCCAGCAGCCCCTACCAGACAGGGGCCGGGGAGACCCAGTACTTC.

The V gene is TRBV10-3, the J gene TRBJ2-5; the D gene could be TRBD1 or TRBD2 (7 bases each). There are 13 residues in the CDR3. Trimming removed 7 bases from V and 5 bases from J, with 14 bases in between. From germline, CDR1 is ENHRY and CDR2 SYGVKD. CDR3 loop: CAIMGGGLETQYF. Written as DNA, the CDR3 is TGTGCCATCATGGGAGGGGGCTTGGAGACCCAGTACTTC.

This clonotype appeared a few times. The V gene is TRBV4-2, the J gene TRBJ2-6; possible D gene TRBD1, 6 bases. This CDR3 comprises 19 residues. Trimming removed 0 bases from V and 0 bases from J, with 15 bases in between. Germline CDR1 is LGHNA and CDR2 is YNFKEQ. The DNA for the CDR3 is TGTGCCAGCAGCCAAGATCAGGGGCCAGCGGACTCTGGGGCCAACGTCCTGACTTTC. Amino acids: CASSQDQGPADSGANVLTF.

This sequence joins TRBV27 and TRBJ1-2; D not certain. V was trimmed by 0 bases and J by 8 bases, leaving 13 bases between them. The germline V gene encodes CDR1 MNHEY and CDR2 SMNVEV (reference sequence). The CDR3 contains 14 residues. CDR3 coding DNA: TGTGCCAGCAGTTTATCGGCAGCCACCAACGGCTACACCTTC. This sequence encodes CASSLSAATNGYTF.

To note about this clonotype: A read error may account for a junction end that differs from germline. V is TRBV12-3 or TRBV12-4 and J is TRBJ1-2, with D perhaps TRBD1 (5 bases). The length of the CDR3 is 14 residues. Written as DNA, the CDR3 is TGTGCCAGCAGTGCCGAGACAGTGGGCTATGGCTACAACTTC. It encodes CASSAETVGYGYNF.

This clonotype has just a few counts. The chain couples TRBV7-3 to TRBJ2-2; D is ambiguous. From germline, CDR1 is SGHTA and CDR2 FQGTGA. V lost 5 bases and J 3 bases, leaving 10 bases between the germline ends. The CDR3 totals 14 residues. CDR3 sequence reads: CASSERPHTGELFF. Here the CDR3 DNA reads TGTGCCAGCAGCGAAAGGCCCCACACCGGGGAGCTGTTTTTT.

The CDR3 nucleotides read TGTGCCACCAGCAGGTCAGGGCGGGGGACCACAGATACGCAGTATTTT. Translation: CATSRSGRGTTDTQYF. J is TRBJ2-3 and V is TRBV15; 7 bases are a match to TRBD2. The germline V gene has CDR1 LNHNV and CDR2 YYDKDF (reference sequence). This CDR3 is built from 16 residues. V was clipped by 3 bases and J by 2 bases; unmatched bases: 8.

With regard to this clonotype: One junction end disagrees with the germline gene, perhaps due to a read error. V and J are TRBV12-3 or TRBV12-4 and TRBJ1-1, with D maybe TRBD1 (5 bases). This CDR3 is 12 amino acids long. The CDR3 DNA is TGTGCCAGCAGTTTAAAAGGGACTGAAGATTTCTTT. It codes for CASSLKGTEDFF.

This chain uses TRBV10-3 with TRBJ2-7; TRBD2 agrees at 8 bases. The CDR3 has 15 amino acids. Germline CDR1 is ENHRY and CDR2 is SYGVKD. The V and J ends lost 4 bases and 3 bases, in that order; junction bases with no gene match: 8. This CDR3 is CAISAGLGQDYEQYF. The CDR3 region has the DNA TGTGCCATCAGTGCGGGACTAGGACAAGACTACGAGCAGTACTTC.

This clonotype appeared a single time. A much bigger clone sits one base away, suggesting this may be a read error. This chain uses TRBV7-8 with TRBJ2-3; D remains unclear. Per the germline V gene, CDR1 is SGHVS and CDR2 is FQNEAQ. Between the trimmed V and J ends, which lost 0 bases and 2 bases, there was a span of 3 bases. The length of the CDR3 is 13 residues. The CDR3 sequence is CASSLALTDTQYF. For the CDR3, the DNA is TGTGCCAGCAGCTTAGCGCTCACAGATACGCAGTATTTT.

This clonotype has a handful of counts. The chain joins TRBV6-1 to TRBJ1-1; 8 nucleotides align to TRBD1. The CDR3 contains 15 residues. Germline CDR1 and CDR2: MNHNS and SASEGT. V was clipped by 6 bases and J by 6 bases; unmatched bases: 12. The CDR3 spells CASRESRGQVSEAFF. CDR3 DNA: TGTGCCAGCAGGGAATCCAGGGGGCAGGTGTCTGAAGCTTTCTTT.